What follows are 13 T cell receptor beta chains derived from one specimen sequenced in a study of memory B cells and T cells in multiple sclerosis. Clones were read by immunoSEQ multiplex PCR, and TCRdb kept only the in-frame ones, dropping some. The sample includes approximately 14,000 clones, roughly three quarters of them seen just once. The sequenced material came from memory (CD45RO+) CD4+ T cells from blood. These receptors were collected from a human donor with multiple sclerosis.

This clone was picked up one time. The chain has TRBV18 and TRBJ1-6, with 9 bases lining up with TRBD1. V was clipped by 6 bases and J by 9 bases; unmatched bases: 9. Germline V gene data show CDR1 as KGHSH and CDR2 as LQKENI. The CDR3 runs to 15 residues. The CDR3 here is CASSHGQGFFSPLHF. In DNA form, the CDR3 reads TGTGCCAGCTCTCACGGACAGGGGTTCTTTTCACCCCTCCACTTT.

The chain employs TRBV7-2 and TRBJ1-1; 7 bases align to TRBD1. Per germline, CDR1 SGHTA and CDR2 FQGNSA. Trimming at V came to 6 bases and at J to 5 bases, leaving 12 bases not matched to a gene. The CDR3 extends over 15 amino acids. The CDR3 DNA reads TGTGCCAGCAGGCCCGTCAGGGGGGAAGGGACTGAAGCTTTCTTT. Translation: CASRPVRGEGTEAFF.

This sequence joins TRBV6-6 and TRBJ1-4; D perhaps matches TRBD1 (5 bases). Germline V gene lookup returns CDR1 MNHNY and CDR2 SVGAGI (reference sequence). This CDR3 has 13 residues. V lost 6 bases to trimming and J lost 4 bases, with 9 bases between them. The CDR3 sequence: CASSQGLNEKLFF. As DNA, the CDR3 is TGTGCCAGCAGCCAGGGCCTTAATGAAAAACTGTTTTTT.

The chain recombines TRBV30 with TRBJ1-2; 7 bases align to TRBD1. J gave up 8 bases and V 5 bases, and 14 bases lay outside the gene matches. The germline CDR1 and CDR2 sequences are GTSNPN and SVGIG (reference sequence). This CDR3 contains 14 residues. The CDR3: CAWVGTATIRGYTF. Written as DNA, the CDR3 is TGTGCCTGGGTAGGGACAGCCACTATTCGGGGCTACACCTTC.

This clone was seen only a few times. The chain uses TRBV10-1 and TRBJ2-1, with D maybe TRBD1 (5 bases). The ends were cut back, 7 bases at V and 4 bases at J, with 5 bases in the middle. Germline values: CDR1 WNHNN, CDR2 SYGVQD (reference sequence). The CDR3 covers 11 residues. Here the CDR3 reads CASTGYNEQFF. The CDR3 nucleotides read TGCGCCAGCACAGGGTACAATGAGCAGTTCTTC.

This clone was counted once. This rearrangement joins TRBV5-7 to TRBJ1-1; no definite D call. TRBV5-7 is flagged as an ORF with uncertain function. Trimming took 5 bases from V and 3 from J, leaving 17 bases between them. The CDR3 runs to 15 residues. The CDR3 DNA follows: TGTGCCAGCAGTGGGCCTTTTCTGGTGGACACTGAAGCTTTCTTT. It codes for CASSGPFLVDTEAFF.

V and J are TRBV5-1 and TRBJ2-7; TRBD1 matches 8 bases. The length of the CDR3 is 15 residues. V was pared by 4 bases and J by 5 bases, with 11 bases of the junction left unmatched. Germline-derived CDR1 and CDR2 are SGHRS and YFSETQ. The CDR3 is CASSEQGGGSNEQYF. The DNA for the CDR3 is TGCGCCAGCAGCGAACAGGGGGGTGGAAGTAACGAGCAGTACTTC.

The chain joins TRBV4-2 to TRBJ1-2; 10 nucleotides line up with TRBD1. This CDR3 contains 15 residues. Germline CDR1 is LGHNA and CDR2 is YNFKEQ. V lost 3 bases, J lost 4 bases, and 5 bases stayed unmatched. DNA for the CDR3: TGTGCCAGCAGCCAGGAGGACAGGGGGGCCTATGGCTACACCTTC. This encodes CASSQEDRGAYGYTF.

The chain is built from TRBV9 and TRBJ2-7; D might be TRBD1 (5 bases). CDR1 SGDLS and CDR2 YYNGEE come from the germline V gene. The V and J ends lost 2 bases and 0 bases respectively, with 12 bases between them. The CDR3 runs 15 residues. DNA of the CDR3: TGTGCCAGCAGCGTGAAGTCAGGGTCCTCCTACGAGCAGTACTTC. Translated, it gives CASSVKSGSSYEQYF.

The chain is built from TRBV5-1 and TRBJ2-1; TRBD2 matches at 14 bases. Unmatched junction bases numbered 2, after V lost 4 bases and J lost 5 bases. The V gene's germline CDR1 is SGHRS and CDR2 YFSETQ. The CDR3 is 15 residues long. The CDR3 coding sequence is TGCGCCAGCAGCCCGGGACTAGCGGGAGACAATGAGCAGTTCTTC. Amino acid sequence: CASSPGLAGDNEQFF.

V and J are TRBV6-1 and TRBJ2-7, with TRBD2 matching 7 bases. Trimming took 10 bases from V and 3 from J; bases not matched to a gene: 15. The CDR3 covers 15 residues. The germline gives CDR1 MNHNS, CDR2 SASEGT. CDR3 coding DNA: TGTGCCACTCAAAGGTTGGCGGGGGTGGACTACGAGCAGTACTTC. This encodes CATQRLAGVDYEQYF.

The CDR3 DNA reads as TGTGCCAGCTCACCACCGGTGGCCAGGCTCCAAGAGACCCAGTACTTC. It specifies CASSPPVARLQETQYF. V gene TRBV18 combines with J gene TRBJ2-5; D gene ambiguous. From germline, CDR1 is KGHSH and CDR2 LQKENI. The CDR3 is 16 amino acids. The germline V and J ends were trimmed by 0 bases and 1 base, with 12 bases remaining between them.

J is TRBJ1-1 and V is TRBV5-4, with 7 bases identical to TRBD1. From germline, CDR1 is SGHNT and CDR2 YYREEE (reference sequence). CDR3 length: 14 amino acids. J lost 5 bases, V lost 1 base, and 5 bases had no gene match. The CDR3 nucleotides read TGTGCCAGCAGCTTGCCAGGGGGGTGGACTGAAGCTTTCTTT. This translates into CASSLPGGWTEAFF.